A selection of T cell receptor beta chains follows, all from one sample in a study of cytomegalovirus exposure and HLA in healthy donors. Assay used: immunoSEQ multiplex PCR; TCRdb lists only in-frame clones, some missing. Of about 170,000 clones in the sample, about four fifths were seen once. Sequenced: PBMCs. The source is a woman aged 18-30 years in good health and CMV-seropositive. Each CDR3 is given with its conserved first and last residue. Each record gives: CDR3 DNA, CDR3 protein, J gene, D gene, clone size, V gene. A D gene is named only where the DNA matches it firmly. Some rows have no size entry. The others give once, few or many, or a class for an expanded clone.

TGTGCCAGCAGCTTCGCCGGACAGGGCCCGGTTGGGACCCAGTACTTC | CASSFAGQGPVGTQYF | TRBJ2-5 | TRBD1 | once | TRBV11-2
TGTGCCAGCAGCTTGTGGGGGGGCACAGATACGCAGTATTTT | CASSLWGGTDTQYF | TRBJ2-3 | - | - | TRBV5-4
TGTGCCAGCAGCCCACGGGAGGCAGGGACTCAAGAGACCCAGTACTTC | CASSPREAGTQETQYF | TRBJ2-5 | TRBD2 | - | TRBV4-2
TGCGCCAGCAGCCAAGACCCCGGTGTCGAAAAACTGTTTTTT | CASSQDPGVEKLFF | TRBJ1-4 | - | - | TRBV4-3
TGTGCCACCAGCAGAGATCGAGACTCCCGGGTCAAGTTCTTC | CATSRDRDSRVKFF | TRBJ2-1 | - | - | TRBV15
TGTGCCAGCAGCCCCTTGGGCCAGGGGATTAACTATGGCTACACCTTC | CASSPLGQGINYGYTF | TRBJ1-2 | - | - | TRBV9
TGTGCCAGCAGCCTGCTACAGGGACCACAGGGTCGTGATACGCAGTATTTT | CASSLLQGPQGRDTQYF | TRBJ2-3 | - | - | TRBV7-9
TGCGCCAGCAGTCATTCGGAGGGCGTCCAGTACTTC | CASSHSEGVQYF | TRBJ2-5 | - | - | TRBV23-1
TGTGCCAGCAGTTATGGAGGAGATAATTCACCCCTCCACTTT | CASSYGGDNSPLHF | TRBJ1-6 | - | - | TRBV6-5
TGTGCCAGTAGTCCAGGACAGGGGGTTCCTAACTATGGCTACACCTTC | CASSPGQGVPNYGYTF | TRBJ1-2 | TRBD1 | - | TRBV19
TGTGCCAGCAGTGAAGCGACAAGGCACTACGAGCAGTACTTC | CASSEATRHYEQYF | TRBJ2-7 | - | - | TRBV6-1
TGTGCCAGCAGGGTAGCGGGGGGATCCTACAATGAGCAGTTCTTC | CASRVAGGSYNEQFF | TRBJ2-1 | TRBD2 | - | TRBV5-4
TGTGCCAGCAGGGCACAGAGAGATTACAATGAGCAGTTCTTC | CASRAQRDYNEQFF | TRBJ2-1 | - | - | TRBV6-5
TGTGCCAGCAGCTTAGCGGGACAGGGGGTGACAGAGACCCAGTACTTC | CASSLAGQGVTETQYF | TRBJ2-5 | TRBD1 | few | TRBV7-2
TGCGCCAGCAGCCCCCTTGGGGGGACCTACGAGCAGTACTTC | CASSPLGGTYEQYF | TRBJ2-7 | - | - | TRBV5-1
TGTGCCAGCAGCAACTCGCGGTGGGACACTGAAGCTTTCTTT | CASSNSRWDTEAFF | TRBJ1-1 | - | - | TRBV6-6
TGTGCCAGCAGTGAAAGGGAGAACAGACCCTACGAGCAGTACTTC | CASSERENRPYEQYF | TRBJ2-7 | - | - | TRBV6-1
TGCGCCAGCAGCCAGGACAGGGATAGCAATCAGCCCCAGCATTTT | CASSQDRDSNQPQHF | TRBJ1-5 | TRBD1 | - | TRBV4-3
TGTGCCACCAGCAGAGATCCAGGGATTTCGGGGCAGTACTTC | CATSRDPGISGQYF | TRBJ2-7 | - | - | TRBV15
TGTGCCACCAGTAATCTCGGCAATCAGCCCCAGCATTTT | CATSNLGNQPQHF | TRBJ1-5 | - | once | TRBV15
TGTGCCAGCAGCCAGGACAGGGGGAACTATGGCTACACCTTC | CASSQDRGNYGYTF | TRBJ1-2 | TRBD1 | - | TRBV4-2
TGCAGCGCTGAAACCGGGTATAACAATGAGCAGTTCTTC | CSAETGYNNEQFF | TRBJ2-1 | - | few | TRBV29-1
TGTGCCAGCAGTGAATTAGGCAGCGGCGTTTATGGCTACACCTTC | CASSELGSGVYGYTF | TRBJ1-2 | - | - | TRBV6-1
TGTGCCAGCAGCTTAGATTCCAGGACCCAGTACTTC | CASSLDSRTQYF | TRBJ2-5 | - | few | TRBV7-9
TGTGCCAGCAGTCAGACTACAGGGTTAGAGACCCAGTACTTC | CASSQTTGLETQYF | TRBJ2-5 | - | - | TRBV14
TGTGCCAGCAGCCAAGATCGGACAGCCACAGATACGCAGTATTTT | CASSQDRTATDTQYF | TRBJ2-3 | - | - | TRBV14
TGCAGTGCTAGGGGAGGGTATGGCTACACCTTC | CSARGGYGYTF | TRBJ1-2 | - | - | TRBV20-1
TGTGCCAGCAGCCCGGGATTGGTTTGGGGCTACGAGCAGTACTTC | CASSPGLVWGYEQYF | TRBJ2-7 | - | - | TRBV5-6
TGCGCCAGCAGCCAACGTGGAGGGAACAATGAGCAGTTCTTC | CASSQRGGNNEQFF | TRBJ2-1 | - | - | TRBV4-1
TGCGCCAGCAGCCCTTTCGGGTATGGGGCCAACGTCCTGACTTTC | CASSPFGYGANVLTF | TRBJ2-6 | - | - | TRBV4-1
TGTGCCAGCAGCTTGCCCAGGGGTGAGACCCAGTACTTC | CASSLPRGETQYF | TRBJ2-5 | - | - | TRBV5-6
TGTGCCAGCAGTGCATGGAGGACAGGGGGCGCAACTAATGAAAAACTGTTTTTT | CASSAWRTGGATNEKLFF | TRBJ1-4 | TRBD1 | - | TRBV6-1
TGTGCCAGCAGTGAAAGCAGGGGCACTTACAATGAGCAGTTCTTC | CASSESRGTYNEQFF | TRBJ2-1 | - | - | TRBV2